These 25 T cell receptor beta chains share one sample of origin, sequenced in a study of response to subunit inactivated influenza vaccine. TCRdb reprocessed the RT-PCR reads with MiXCR, giving one entry per CDR3 protein. The repertoire holds about 570,000 distinct CDR3 sequences, with 10% to 12% as singletons. These data were likewise used in another study, on T cells expressing NK-cell markers. In that study: Making the TCR beta cDNA relied on 5'RACE template switching with UMIs.

The source material was PBMCs from blood, sampled on the day of vaccination. The receptors stem from a man aged 50-60 years who received an inactivated influenza vaccine.

This clonotype was seen more than once but under ten times. This sequence joins TRBV4-1 and TRBJ2-2; D assignment may be TRBD1 or TRBD2 (5 bases each). V was cut by 2 bases and J by 7 bases, with 14 bases left in between. Germline V CDR1 and CDR2: MGHRA, YSYEKL. CDR3 size: 15 residues. Here the CDR3 reads CASSQLGTGYGELFF. CDR3 bases: TGCGCCAGCAGCCAACTAGGGACCGGCTACGGGGAGCTGTTTTTT.

The rearrangement links TRBV5-1 to TRBJ2-5, with D unclear. V shed 6 bases and J shed 0 bases, with 6 bases lying between them. The CDR3 runs 12 residues. Germline V gene lookup returns CDR1 SGHRS and CDR2 YFSETQ. The CDR3 DNA reads TGCGCCAGCAAACGGAACCAAGAGACCCAGTACTTC. Translation gives CASKRNQETQYF.

The sample holds many counts of this clonotype. The gene calls are TRBV5-1 and TRBJ2-3, with 7 positions matching TRBD1. CDR3 length: 16 residues. The germline gives CDR1 SGHRS, CDR2 YFSETQ. Germline trimming cut 0 bases from V and 5 bases from J; bases unmatched to any gene: 9. In DNA, the CDR3 is TGCGCCAGCAGCTTGGCTGGCTCGGGACAGCTAGATACGCAGTATTTT. Amino acid sequence: CASSLAGSGQLDTQYF.

This clonotype was counted ten times or more. The chain links TRBV12-3 or TRBV12-4 to TRBJ1-2; the D is unclear. V lost 6 bases, J lost 7 bases, and 12 bases lay in between. The CDR3 has 12 amino acids. CDR3 DNA sequence: TGTGCCAGCAGCCCGTCTTCGGGTGGCTACACCTTC. It encodes CASSPSSGGYTF.

The V call is TRBV3-1, the J call TRBJ2-1, with D possibly being TRBD2 (6 bases). The CDR3 consists of 16 residues. Germline CDR1 LGHDT, CDR2 YNNKEL (reference sequence). Between the trimmed V and J ends, which lost 3 bases and 10 bases, there was a span of 22 bases. CDR3 sequence reads: CASSQYLATTGKEQFF. The CDR3, as DNA: TGTGCCAGCAGCCAGTATCTAGCGACAACAGGCAAGGAGCAGTTCTTC.

The V gene is TRBV4-1, the J gene TRBJ2-1, with 7 bases fitting TRBD1. Germline CDR1 reads MGHRA; CDR2 reads YSYEKL. Losses at the gene ends were 0 bases for V and 1 base for J; bases not matched to a gene: 9. CDR3 size: 18 residues. CDR3 protein: CASSQDWATGSSYNEQFF. CDR3 in DNA: TGCGCCAGCAGCCAAGATTGGGCGACAGGGTCATCCTACAATGAGCAGTTCTTC.

In this sample, this clonotype turned up a few times. This chain links TRBV11-1 with TRBJ1-4, with a tentative D call TRBD1 (5 bases). Germline-derived CDR1 and CDR2 are SGHAT and FQDESV (reference sequence). The V end lost 4 bases, the J end lost 2 bases, and 20 bases lay between the germline ends. The CDR3 sequence is 18 residues long. CDR3: CASSSGDRGIRTNEKLFF. CDR3 bases: TGTGCCAGCAGCTCCGGTGACAGAGGAATAAGGACTAATGAAAAACTGTTTTTT.

There are a few counts of this clonotype. V and J are TRBV6-5 and TRBJ2-2, with 9 bases identical to TRBD1. The CDR3 extends over 14 amino acids. Germline lookup yields CDR1 MNHEY and CDR2 SVGAGI. Trimming at V came to 2 bases and at J to 6 bases, leaving 1 base not matched to a gene. The CDR3 sequence: CASSYRDRAGELFF. In nucleotides, the CDR3 is TGTGCCAGCAGTTACCGGGACAGGGCCGGGGAGCTGTTTTTT.

This clonotype was observed a few times. This chain uses TRBV5-1 with TRBJ1-1; D uncertain. V was shortened by 6 bases and J by 0 bases, with 9 bases between the two germline ends. This CDR3 has 13 residues. CDR1 is SGHRS and CDR2 is YFSETQ in the germline V gene. CDR3 amino acids: CASIGQMNTEAFF. The CDR3 DNA sequence: TGCGCCAGCATTGGCCAGATGAACACTGAAGCTTTCTTT.

At least ten counts were recorded for this clonotype. This chain connects TRBV20-1 to TRBJ2-3; D may be TRBD2 (5 bases). The CDR3 sequence is 12 residues long. The V and J ends lost 8 bases and 4 bases respectively, with 13 bases between them. CDR1 and CDR2 from the germline V gene are DFQATT and SNEGSKA (reference sequence). CDR3 sequence reads: CSSRVGADTQYF. The CDR3 region has the DNA TGCAGTTCCCGGGTGGGAGCAGATACGCAGTATTTT.

This clonotype has at least ten counts. V usage is TRBV12-3 or TRBV12-4 and J usage is TRBJ2-1; D not resolved. The CDR3 runs to 12 residues. With 6 bases removed from V and 2 bases from J, the gap between germline ends came to 5 bases. The CDR3 region is CASSLPYNEQFF. The CDR3 DNA sequence: TGTGCCAGCAGCCTACCCTACAATGAGCAGTTCTTC.

A few counts support this clonotype. In DNA, the CDR3 is TGTGCCAGCAGCCCCTTGGATGGAACCGCCTCCTACGAGCAGTACTTC. Encoded protein: CASSPLDGTASYEQYF. The chain combines TRBV3-1 with TRBJ2-7; D gene ambiguous. This CDR3 is built from 16 residues. With 4 bases removed from V and 0 bases from J, the gap between germline ends came to 16 bases. CDR1 LGHDT and CDR2 YNNKEL come from the germline V gene (reference sequence).

This clonotype was recorded a few times. The rearrangement links TRBV6-6 to TRBJ2-7, with TRBD1 identical over 8 bases. With 8 bases clipped from V and 5 bases from J, the junction kept 2 bases outside the gene matches. Germline assignment: CDR1 MNHNY and CDR2 SVGAGI (reference sequence). The CDR3 is 11 amino acids. The CDR3: CASRDRHEQYF. CDR3 coding DNA: TGTGCCAGCCGGGACAGGCACGAGCAGTACTTC.

This clonotype appeared many times. The chain combines TRBV25-1 with TRBJ2-5; 9 positions match TRBD2. The CDR3 totals 16 residues. CDR1 is MGHDK, CDR2 SYGVNS, per germline. The V and J ends lost 2 bases and 7 bases, in that order; junction bases with no gene match: 11. In nucleotides, the CDR3 is TGTGCCAGCAGTGAAAGTTTGATAGCGGGAGAGCGGACCCAGTACTTC. It encodes CASSESLIAGERTQYF.

The chain recombines TRBV7-9 with TRBJ2-3; no reliable D call. V was clipped by 1 base and J by 4 bases, with 12 bases between them. The CDR3 extends over 15 amino acids. Germline CDR1 SEHNR, CDR2 FQNEAQ (reference sequence). The CDR3 loop is CASSLGQIIPDTQYF. The CDR3 DNA reads as TGTGCCAGCAGCTTAGGCCAAATTATTCCAGATACGCAGTATTTT. The whole variable domain, filled in from reference TRBV7-9 and TRBJ2-3, reads DTGVSQNPRHKITKRGQNVTFRCDPISEHNRLYWYRQTLGQGPEFLTYFQNEAQLEKSRLLSDRFSAERPKGSFSTLEIQRTEQGDSAMYLCASSLGQIIPDTQYFGPGTRLTVL.

This clonotype was counted only a few times. CDR3 nucleotides: TGCGCCAGCAGCCAGGACCAGTACGGAAACACCATATATTTT. Translating it yields CASSQDQYGNTIYF. The genes are TRBV4-1 and TRBJ1-3; D is ambiguous. Germline V gene sequence: CDR1 MGHRA, CDR2 YSYEKL. V gave up 3 bases and J gave up 4 bases, with 10 bases separating them. CDR3 length: 14 amino acids.

The V call is TRBV7-2, the J call TRBJ1-2; D call uncertain. The CDR3 has 13 amino acids. The germline V gene encodes CDR1 SGHTA and CDR2 FQGNSA. V gave up 3 bases and J gave up 7 bases, with 12 bases separating them. The CDR3 DNA sequence: TGTGCCAGCAGCTTCACCAGTTTAGGTGGCTACACCTTC. This codes for CASSFTSLGGYTF.

The genes are TRBV29-1 and TRBJ2-1, with TRBD1 identical over 11 bases. V dropped 4 bases and J dropped 4; count of bases not matched to a gene: 6. This CDR3 has 15 residues. In germline, CDR1 is SQVTM, CDR2 ANQGSEA. CDR3 bases: TGCAGCGTTGCGCAGGGGACAGGGGGATACAATGAGCAGTTCTTC. The encoded protein is CSVAQGTGGYNEQFF.

This clonotype was observed at least ten times. The chain uses TRBV29-1 and TRBJ2-2; 7 nucleotides agree with TRBD1. The CDR3 contains 15 residues. CDR1 is SQVTM, CDR2 ANQGSEA, per germline. J was trimmed by 3 bases and V by 2 bases; bases with no gene match: 6. The CDR3 loop is CSVEKGAVDTGELFF. The CDR3 region has the DNA TGCAGCGTTGAAAAGGGGGCAGTGGACACCGGGGAGCTGTTTTTT.

This clonotype has a handful of counts. The chain uses TRBV6-1 and TRBJ2-7, with D perhaps matching TRBD1 (6 bases). Trimming shortened V by 5 bases and J by 0 bases, and 14 bases separated the two germline ends. Germline CDR1 is MNHNS and CDR2 is SASEGT. CDR3 length equals 15 residues. DNA for the CDR3: TGTGCCAGCAGTCCGAAAACAGGGTACTCCTACGAGCAGTACTTC. Protein sequence: CASSPKTGYSYEQYF.

The V call is TRBV7-6, the J call TRBJ2-7; possibly TRBD1 for D (6 bases). This CDR3 has 13 residues. The V end lost 5 bases, the J end lost 4 bases, and 12 bases lay between the germline ends. Germline V CDR1 and CDR2: SGHVS, FNYEAQ. The CDR3, as DNA: TGTGCCAGCAGCACCCAAACAGGGTACGAGCAGTACTTC. It specifies CASSTQTGYEQYF.

This clonotype was counted between two and nine times. The chain joins TRBV6-2 or TRBV6-3 to TRBJ2-1; 9 bases fit TRBD1. Germline V CDR1 and CDR2: MNHEY, SVGEGT. J gave up 5 bases and V 10 bases, and 12 bases lay outside the gene matches. The CDR3 is made up of 15 amino acids. CDR3 sequence: CAIKGQGARHNEQFF. The CDR3 nucleotides read TGTGCCATAAAGGGACAGGGAGCACGGCACAATGAGCAGTTCTTC.

This chain joins TRBV5-1 and TRBJ1-3; D gene uncertain. The germline CDR1 and CDR2 sequences are SGHRS and YFSETQ. Trimming cost V 4 bases and J 0 bases, with 8 bases left between them. This CDR3 has 14 residues. The DNA for the CDR3 is TGCGCCAGCAGCACCGGGGACTCTGGAAACACCATATATTTT. Translating gives CASSTGDSGNTIYF.

This clonotype was observed a few times. The chain is built from TRBV20-1 and TRBJ2-1; D not resolved. The CDR3 sequence is 13 residues long. The germline V and J ends were trimmed by 0 bases and 2 bases, with 5 bases remaining between them. The germline gives CDR1 DFQATT, CDR2 SNEGSKA (reference sequence). Here the CDR3 reads CSARDPAYNEQFF. The DNA for the CDR3 is TGCAGTGCTAGAGATCCAGCCTACAATGAGCAGTTCTTC.

With respect to this clonotype: With a much larger clone just one base away, this may be a read error. CDR3 sequence (DNA): TGTGCCAGCAGTTTAAACACCTACGAGCAGTACTTC. Its translation is CASSLNTYEQYF. The chain employs TRBV12-3 or TRBV12-4 and TRBJ2-7; the D is unclear. The V end lost 2 bases, the J end lost 2 bases, and 4 bases lay between the germline ends. The CDR3 spans 12 residues.